One sample yielded the 30 T cell receptor beta chains listed below, sequenced in a study of blood T cell repertoires in COVID-19. Profiled with immunoSEQ multiplex PCR; TCRdb holds only in-frame clones, not every one. Altogether around 140,000 clones are present, around 89% being singletons, with the ten largest covering more than 15%. Material for sequencing was peripheral blood. The receptors here all came from a man aged 50-60 years with active or convalescent COVID-19.

The gene calls are TRBV6-2 or TRBV6-3 and TRBJ1-3, with 7 bases matching TRBD1. Trimming cost V 0 bases and J 0 bases; bases outside gene matches: 8. Germline V gene data show CDR1 as MNHEY and CDR2 as SVGEGT. CDR3 length: 18 residues. This chain's CDR3 is CASSYSPGQLASGNTIYF. In nucleotides, the CDR3 is TGTGCCAGCAGTTACTCCCCGGGACAGCTCGCCTCTGGAAACACCATATATTTT.

The chain is built from TRBV6-5 and TRBJ2-6; D may be TRBD1 (6 bases). Germline V gene sequence: CDR1 MNHEY, CDR2 SVGAGI. This CDR3 has 14 amino acids. The V and J ends lost 6 bases and 4 bases respectively, with 10 bases between them. Here the CDR3 reads CASRGGRGANVLTF. For the CDR3, the DNA is TGTGCCAGCAGAGGGGGAAGAGGGGCCAACGTCCTGACTTTC.

This chain's CDR3 is CASVSGRAWYEQFF. CDR3 DNA: TGCGCCAGCGTTAGCGGGAGGGCCTGGTATGAGCAGTTCTTC. The genes are TRBV10-2 and TRBJ2-1, with 11 bases aligning to TRBD2. V dropped 8 bases and J dropped 8; count of bases not matched to a gene: 8. The CDR3 is made up of 14 amino acids. From germline, CDR1 is WSHSY and CDR2 SAAADI.

Only one count was recorded for this clone. The J gene is TRBJ2-1, the V gene TRBV7-6; 9 positions match TRBD2. J lost 10 bases, V lost 4 bases, and 14 bases had no gene match. Germline loops: CDR1 SGHVS, CDR2 FNYEAQ. This CDR3 has 16 residues. CDR3 bases: TGTGCCAGCAGCTACACGCGGGGGGGTGATTTGGACGAGCAGTTCTTC. Translated, it gives CASSYTRGGDLDEQFF.

This clone appeared a single time. This chain joins TRBV12-5 and TRBJ1-1; D ambiguous. Germline V CDR1 and CDR2: LGHNT, FRNRAP. V lost 3 bases to trimming and J lost 1 base, with 12 bases between them. The CDR3 runs 15 residues. The CDR3 bases are TGTGCTAGTGGTTTCTATCGGGGATCGAACACTGAAGCTTTCTTT. Residues: CASGFYRGSNTEAFF.

This clone was counted a few times. V usage is TRBV30 and J usage is TRBJ2-3; D is possibly TRBD1 (6 bases). The CDR3 is 15 amino acids. Deletions cut 2 bases from V and 0 bases from J, with 12 bases between. Germline V gives CDR1 GTSNPN, CDR2 SVGIG (reference sequence). The CDR3 region has the DNA TGTGCCTGGAGTCCCACAGGGAGAAGCACAGATACGCAGTATTTT. Amino acids: CAWSPTGRSTDTQYF.

This chain links TRBV7-8 with TRBJ2-5, with 9 bases identical to TRBD2. Germline lookup yields CDR1 SGHVS and CDR2 FQNEAQ. The V segment lost 5 bases and the J segment 4 bases; nucleotides outside the gene matches: 11. This CDR3 is 16 amino acids long. The CDR3 DNA is TGTGCCAGCAGCCGACAGACTAGCGGCGCGGTAGAGACCCAGTACTTC. Protein product: CASSRQTSGAVETQYF.

The chain recombines TRBV5-5 with TRBJ1-4; 7 nucleotides match TRBD1. CDR1 is SGHKS, CDR2 YYEKEE, per germline (reference sequence). CDR3 length: 13 amino acids. The trim removed 0 bases at V and 7 bases at J, leaving 0 bases unmatched. The CDR3 protein is CASSLDRGEKLFF. The CDR3 nucleotides read TGTGCCAGCAGCTTGGACAGGGGTGAAAAACTGTTTTTT.

The chain combines TRBV10-1 with TRBJ2-3; the match to TRBD2 covers 8 bases. V was pared by 5 bases and J by 4 bases, with 5 bases of the junction left unmatched. From germline, CDR1 is WNHNN and CDR2 SYGVQD (reference sequence). This CDR3 contains 14 residues. Written as DNA, the CDR3 is TGCGCCAGCAGTAAAGGACTAGCTCCAGATACGCAGTATTTT. Translation: CASSKGLAPDTQYF.

The chain is built from TRBV28 and TRBJ1-6, with D possibly TRBD1 on 6 matching bases. The germline gives CDR1 MDHEN, CDR2 SYDVKM. This CDR3 spans 17 amino acids. Trimming removed 4 bases from V and 7 bases from J, with 20 bases in between. CDR3 sequence reads: CASSYPGQYPSNSPLHF. The CDR3 DNA follows: TGTGCCAGCAGTTACCCAGGACAGTACCCTTCGAATTCACCCCTCCACTTT.

The chain is built from TRBV3-1 (or the pseudogene TRBV3-2) and TRBJ2-1; 7 bases align to TRBD2. The V gene end was trimmed by 1 base and the J gene end by 0 bases; junction bases not matched to a gene: 6. The CDR3 covers 17 residues. Germline V gene data show CDR1 as LGHDT and CDR2 as YNNKEL (reference sequence). CDR3 nucleotide sequence: TGTGCCAGCAGCCAAGGGGTGGGAGGGAGCTCCTACAATGAGCAGTTCTTC. Protein: CASSQGVGGSSYNEQFF.

This chain joins TRBV2 and TRBJ2-1, with TRBD2 identical over 9 bases. V shed 8 bases, J shed 8 bases, and the junction held 13 bases outside the gene matches. CDR3 length: 15 residues. Per the germline V gene, CDR1 is SNHLY and CDR2 is FYNNEI. DNA of the CDR3: TGTGCCAGCGGGTTGTTGGGAGCGGGGGGTGATGAGCAGTTCTTC. The encoded protein is CASGLLGAGGDEQFF.

V usage is TRBV5-1 and J usage is TRBJ2-5, with a possible D match to TRBD2 (6 bases). The germline gives CDR1 SGHRS, CDR2 YFSETQ. V was cut by 6 bases and J by 4 bases, with 13 bases left in between. The CDR3 extends over 13 amino acids. CDR3 protein: CASNAGLSETQYF. The CDR3, as DNA: TGCGCCAGCAACGCGGGACTTTCAGAGACCCAGTACTTC.

V and J are TRBV4-1 and TRBJ2-7; 8 nucleotides match TRBD1. The CDR3 is 15 residues long. The J segment lost 2 bases and the V segment lost 3 bases, leaving 6 bases of the junction unmatched. The germline V gene encodes CDR1 MGHRA and CDR2 YSYEKL. Written as DNA, the CDR3 is TGCGCCAGCAGCCATCCCGGGACAGGAGCCTACGAGCAGTACTTC. It codes for CASSHPGTGAYEQYF.

The chain is built from TRBV11-2 and TRBJ1-4, with 8 bases that match TRBD1. Losses at the gene ends were 0 bases for V and 8 bases for J; bases not matched to a gene: 8. CDR1 SGHAT and CDR2 FQNNGV come from the germline V gene. This CDR3 is 16 amino acids long. The CDR3 region is CASSLDLGQGKEKLFF. The CDR3 nucleotides are TGTGCCAGCAGCTTAGATCTTGGACAGGGAAAGGAAAAACTGTTTTTT.

With respect to this clone: Other DNA variants within this sample encode the same CDR3. The chain employs TRBV19 and TRBJ1-1, with D hard to call. CDR1 and CDR2 from the germline V gene are LNHDA and SQIVND (reference sequence). The CDR3 consists of 13 residues. Trimming removed 3 bases from V and 5 bases from J, with 10 bases in between. The CDR3, as DNA: TGTGCCAGTAGTATCGGGAGAGGGACTGAAGCTTTCTTT. This translates into CASSIGRGTEAFF.

The chain combines TRBV24-1 with TRBJ2-7; unclear D gene. There are 13 residues in the CDR3. In germline, CDR1 is KGHDR, CDR2 SFDVKD. V lost 3 bases and J lost 5, with 10 bases in between. The CDR3 DNA sequence: TGTGCCACCAGTGATAGACACCTTGACGAGCAGTACTTC. Translated, it gives CATSDRHLDEQYF.

This chain joins TRBV5-1 and TRBJ2-2, with D maybe TRBD2 (5 bases). CDR1 and CDR2 from the germline V gene are SGHRS and YFSETQ. The CDR3 has 18 amino acids. Trimming stripped 0 bases from V and 5 bases from J, with 20 bases between. CDR3 sequence (DNA): TGCGCCAGCAGCTTGGCCGGGCCTAGCCCCCTGAGGACCGGGGAGCTGTTTTTT. Its protein is CASSLAGPSPLRTGELFF.

The chain has TRBV7-9 and TRBJ2-1; D is possibly TRBD1 (6 bases). The CDR3 has 17 amino acids. Trimming pared 4 bases from V and 4 bases from J, leaving 20 bases between. In germline, CDR1 is SEHNR, CDR2 FQNEAQ (reference sequence). The CDR3, as DNA: TGTGCCAGCAGCTCGGAATCATACAGGGTTCGGTACAATGAGCAGTTCTTC. Translation: CASSSESYRVRYNEQFF.

The DNA of the CDR3 is TGTGCCAGTAGTCCCCCCCGGGGACAGGGAAACAATCAGCCCCAGCATTTT. This sequence encodes CASSPPRGQGNNQPQHF. V is TRBV19 and J is TRBJ1-5, with TRBD1 matching 9 bases. V dropped 5 bases and J dropped 3; count of bases not matched to a gene: 11. Germline V gene sequence: CDR1 LNHDA, CDR2 SQIVND (reference sequence). The length of the CDR3 is 17 residues.

The genes are TRBV29-1 and TRBJ2-7; the match to TRBD2 covers 9 bases. CDR1 is SQVTM and CDR2 is ANQGSEA in the germline V gene. The V segment lost 7 bases and the J segment 9 bases; nucleotides outside the gene matches: 22. The CDR3 loop spans 16 amino acids. CDR3 nucleotides: TGCAGCGCCCCGGGAGCTCGTAGCGGGGGTCCCGGAGGGCAGTACTTC. This encodes CSAPGARSGGPGGQYF.

This chain uses TRBV6-5 with TRBJ2-7; TRBD1 is a possible D gene (6 bases). CDR3 length equals 15 residues. V was cut by 5 bases and J by 0 bases, with 14 bases left in between. Germline CDR1 and CDR2: MNHEY and SVGAGI. The CDR3 nucleotides are TGTGCCAGCAGTAAAACCGGGACAAACTCCTACGAGCAGTACTTC. Its translation is CASSKTGTNSYEQYF.

The V call is TRBV10-2, the J call TRBJ1-6, with D possibly matching TRBD1 (5 bases). The CDR3 runs 14 residues. CDR1 is WSHSY, CDR2 SAAADI, per germline. CDR3 amino acids: CASGQGLNHSPLHF. The CDR3 DNA reads as TGCGCGAGTGGGCAGGGCCTAAACCACTCACCCCTCCACTTT.

The chain joins TRBV2 to TRBJ2-7, with TRBD2 matching over 13 bases. Unmatched junction bases numbered 6, after V lost 2 bases and J lost 5 bases. Per the germline V gene, CDR1 is SNHLY and CDR2 is FYNNEI. CDR3 length: 16 amino acids. The DNA of the CDR3 is TGTGCCAGCAGTGAACTTGGACTAGCGGGGGACCACGAGCAGTACTTC. Its translation is CASSELGLAGDHEQYF. The full variable domain, in which reference TRBV2 and TRBJ2-7 provide the parts outside the CDR3, is EPEVTQTPSHQVTQMGQEVILRCVPISNHLYFYWYRQILGQKVEFLVSFYNNEISEKSEIFDDQFSVERPDGSNFTLKIRSTKLEDSAMYFCASSELGLAGDHEQYFGPGTRLTVT.

For the CDR3, the DNA is TGTGCCAGCAGCCTTAGCGGGGGCACCGGGGAGCTGTTTTTT. Translated: CASSLSGGTGELFF. The V call is TRBV6-2 or TRBV6-3, the J call TRBJ2-2; TRBD2 agrees at 9 bases. Germline V lookup: CDR1 MNHEY, CDR2 SVGEGT. Germline trimming cut 6 bases from V and 4 bases from J; bases unmatched to any gene: 3. The CDR3 contains 14 residues.

V is TRBV25-1 and J is TRBJ1-2; D is perhaps TRBD1 (6 bases). The CDR3 is made up of 14 amino acids. Trimming took 1 base from V and 4 from J, leaving 10 bases between them. The germline CDR1 and CDR2 sequences are MGHDK and SYGVNS. The CDR3 coding sequence is TGTGCCAGCAGTGAATCCAGGGGCTCCTATGGCTACACCTTC. Its protein product is CASSESRGSYGYTF.

The chain recombines TRBV6-5 with TRBJ2-5; 10 bases are shared with TRBD2. V shed 5 bases and J 1 base; nucleotides not matched to a gene: 4. The CDR3 sequence is 15 residues long. Germline CDR1 and CDR2: MNHEY and SVGAGI. The CDR3 nucleotides are TGTGCCAGCAGTCGAGCGGGGGGGTCCCAAGAGACCCAGTACTTC. Translated, it gives CASSRAGGSQETQYF.

V gene TRBV20-1 combines with J gene TRBJ1-2; D remains unclear. V was clipped by 3 bases and J by 4 bases, with 9 bases between them. This CDR3 spans 12 amino acids. CDR1 and CDR2 (germline): DFQATT, SNEGSKA (reference sequence). The CDR3 sequence: CSASYSIYGYTF. The CDR3 DNA reads TGCAGTGCTAGTTACAGCATCTATGGCTACACCTTC.

The rearrangement joins TRBV3-1 (or the pseudogene TRBV3-2) to TRBJ1-1; D not resolved. Germline CDR1 reads LGHDT; CDR2 reads YNNKEL (reference sequence). V was shortened by 0 bases and J by 11 bases, with 13 bases between the two germline ends. The CDR3 spans 13 residues. CDR3 sequence: CASSQEGPGVAFF. Written as DNA, the CDR3 is TGTGCCAGCAGCCAAGAAGGACCCGGGGTGGCTTTCTTT.

The chain links TRBV6-5 to TRBJ1-5; 10 bases match TRBD1. The ends lost 4 bases at V and 4 bases at J; junction bases unmatched: 7. The germline V gene encodes CDR1 MNHEY and CDR2 SVGAGI. The length of the CDR3 is 16 residues. The CDR3 region is CASSLDRDRGNQPQHF. The CDR3 DNA is TGTGCCAGCAGTTTAGACCGGGACAGGGGAAATCAGCCCCAGCATTTT.